Each of the 9 T cell receptor beta chains below was sequenced from the same sample in a study of PD-1 blockade in classical Hodgkin lymphoma. Every one of the patients relapsed after autologous stem cell transplantation (brentuximab vedotin exposure was variable). The table came from immunoSEQ multiplex PCR; TCRdb's copy has only in-frame clones and leaves some out. The sample shows some 64,000 clones, around 91% of them seen only once. Sequences were derived from peripheral blood mononuclear cells (PBMCs), sampled at baseline. These receptors were obtained from a human donor with classical Hodgkin lymphoma.

Worth noting for this clone: One junction end does not reproduce the germline sequence, and a read error may be involved. The genes are TRBV7-7 and TRBJ1-1; the D is unclear. Germline V CDR1 and CDR2: SSHAT, FNYEAQ (reference sequence). There are 13 residues in the CDR3. CDR3 sequence: CASSSTLNTEAFF. As DNA, the CDR3 is TGTGCTAGCAGCTCTACATTGAACACTGAAGCTTTCTTT.

This clone was seen only a few times. The chain is built from TRBV7-6 and TRBJ2-1; D is undetermined. Per the germline V gene, CDR1 is SGHVS and CDR2 is FNYEAQ. The ends were cut back, 5 bases at V and 4 bases at J, with 9 bases in the middle. CDR3 size: 13 residues. The CDR3 DNA reads TGTGCCAGCAGCCAACAGATATACAATGAGCAGTTCTTC. This sequence encodes CASSQQIYNEQFF.

This clone turned up a few times. The V gene is TRBV4-2, the J gene TRBJ1-5; tentatively, D is TRBD1 (5 bases). The CDR3 spans 13 residues. Trimming removed 0 bases from V and 11 bases from J, with 11 bases in between. CDR1 is LGHNA, CDR2 YNFKEQ, per germline. CDR3 amino acids: CASSQDRGQSQHF. DNA for the CDR3: TGTGCCAGCAGCCAAGATCGGGGCCAGTCCCAGCATTTT.

The chain carries TRBV5-1 and TRBJ2-3; 7 nucleotides align to TRBD1. The V gene end was trimmed by 4 bases and the J gene end by 3 bases; junction bases not matched to a gene: 11. Per the germline V gene, CDR1 is SGHRS and CDR2 is YFSETQ. The CDR3 contains 16 residues. The CDR3 reads CASSPTGMVETDTQYF. In DNA, the CDR3 is TGCGCCAGCAGCCCGACAGGGATGGTAGAAACAGATACGCAGTATTTT.

This clone was observed once. V is TRBV5-5 and J is TRBJ2-7; no definite D call. This CDR3 has 12 amino acids. V lost 3 bases to trimming and J lost 6 bases, with 10 bases between them. Germline V gives CDR1 SGHKS, CDR2 YYEKEE (reference sequence). This chain's CDR3 is CASSYSPTEQYF. The CDR3 DNA is TGTGCCAGCAGCTACAGCCCCACCGAGCAGTACTTC.

This clone was observed once. This chain links TRBV4-1 with TRBJ1-2; D unclear. Germline V gene sequence: CDR1 MGHRA, CDR2 YSYEKL. V lost 0 bases and J lost 0, with 11 bases in between. This CDR3 has 16 amino acids. CDR3 sequence (DNA): TGCGCCAGCAGCCAAGATTCGGCAGAATCTAACTATGGCTACACCTTC. Amino acids: CASSQDSAESNYGYTF.

A single count supports this clone. The genes are TRBV6-1 and TRBJ1-6, with 11 bases aligning to TRBD1. The CDR3 totals 16 residues. Per germline, CDR1 MNHNS and CDR2 SASEGT. V lost 4 bases, J lost 12 bases, and 11 bases stayed unmatched. The CDR3 sequence is CASSVDRDRGLLPLHF. CDR3 DNA: TGTGCCAGCAGTGTAGATAGGGACAGGGGGTTGTTACCCCTCCACTTT.

The chain employs TRBV7-2 and TRBJ1-5; 9 bases map to TRBD1. Germline V gene data show CDR1 as SGHTA and CDR2 as FQGNSA. V dropped 1 base and J dropped 4; count of bases not matched to a gene: 2. There are 15 residues in the CDR3. CDR3 coding DNA: TGTGCCAGCAGCTTAGTGGGGACAGGGAATCAGCCCCAGCATTTT. This translates into CASSLVGTGNQPQHF. Filled out from reference TRBV7-2 and TRBJ1-5, the complete variable domain reads GAGVSQSPSNKVTEKGKDVELRCDPISGHTALYWYRQSLGQGLEFLIYFQGNSAPDKSGLPSDRFSAERTGGSVSTLTIQRTQQEDSAVYLCASSLVGTGNQPQHFGDGTRLSIL.

This clone was seen just once. J is TRBJ1-4 and V is TRBV30; 9 bases are shared with TRBD1. Germline V gene lookup returns CDR1 GTSNPN and CDR2 SVGIG (reference sequence). V trimming: 2 bases; J trimming: 6 bases; junction bases outside the gene matches: 4. This CDR3 spans 14 amino acids. In nucleotides, the CDR3 is TGTGCCTGGAGTCCGGGACAGGGTTATGAAAAACTGTTTTTT. It encodes CAWSPGQGYEKLFF.